Listed below are T cell receptor beta chains from one sample, sequenced in a study of blood T cell repertoires in COVID-19. Using immunoSEQ multiplex PCR, the repertoire was profiled, and TCRdb retains in-frame clones only, with some absent. The data show some 500,000 clones, approximately 91% seen once. Material for sequencing was peripheral blood. The receptors shown here come from a woman aged 50 to 60 with COVID-19, enrolled during active disease. Each CDR3 is given with its conserved first and last residue. The order of the fields is D gene, J gene, clone size, V gene, CDR3 DNA, CDR3 protein. D genes are given only for firm matches. Where a row states a size, it is once, few, many or the class of an expanded clone; other rows omit it.

- TRBJ2-3 - TRBV12-2 TGTGCAAGTCGCGCTTTCAGGGGGCCTTCTAGCACAGATACGCAGTATTTT CASRAFRGPSSTDTQYF
- TRBJ2-7 once TRBV19 TGTGCCAGTAGTACGCCAAACAGGTTCTCCTACGAGCAGTACTTC CASSTPNRFSYEQYF
TRBD1 TRBJ2-2 - TRBV27 TGTGCCAGCAGTCCAATTCGGACAGGCGGGGAGCTGTTTTTT CASSPIRTGGELFF
TRBD1 TRBJ2-2 - TRBV9 TGTGCCAGCAAAGGGACAGCAGGAACCGGGGAGCTGTTTTTT CASKGTAGTGELFF
- TRBJ1-2 - TRBV29-1 TGCAGCGACGGTGATGGCTACACCTTC CSDGDGYTF
- TRBJ1-2 - TRBV19 TGTGCCAGTAGTAACAGGAACTATGGCTACACCTTC CASSNRNYGYTF
- TRBJ2-2 - TRBV30 TGTGCCTGGAGCCCTATACCCGGGGAGCTGTTTTTT CAWSPIPGELFF
- TRBJ2-3 - TRBV2 TGTGCCAGCAGTGTAAGGGCAGGAGGAGATACGCAGTATTTT CASSVRAGGDTQYF
TRBD2 TRBJ2-5 - TRBV24-1 TGTGCCACCAGTGATTTCGGGACTAGCGGGGGACAAGAGACCCAGTACTTC CATSDFGTSGGQETQYF
TRBD2 TRBJ2-7 - TRBV5-4 TGTGCCAGCAGCTCCTCCGGGACTAGCGGGGGAGCACCACTGGGAGAGCAGTACTTC CASSSSGTSGGAPLGEQYF
TRBD1 TRBJ2-5 - TRBV30 TGTGCCTGGAGTGGAGGGACAGGGCCGGGGGAGACCCAGTACTTC CAWSGGTGPGETQYF
TRBD1 TRBJ1-6 - TRBV30 TGTGCCTGGACTGGACAGGTTGGTTCACCCCTCCACTTT CAWTGQVGSPLHF
- TRBJ1-1 - TRBV9 TGTGCCAGCAGCCCGGGCGGCTCGGGGGAGACTGAAGCTTTCTTT CASSPGGSGETEAFF
TRBD2 TRBJ2-7 - TRBV5-1 TGCGCCAGCAGCTTGGATGTAGCGGGGGATTCCTACGAGCAGTACTTC CASSLDVAGDSYEQYF
TRBD1 TRBJ2-1 - TRBV29-1 TGCAGCGATGGGACAGGCGGTGGTGGTGAGCAGTTCTTC CSDGTGGGGEQFF
TRBD1 TRBJ2-5 - TRBV5-1 TGCGCCAGCAGCTTGAGGGGACAGGGGTTCCGATTCCAAGAGACCCAGTACTTC CASSLRGQGFRFQETQYF
- TRBJ1-1 - TRBV5-5 TGTGCCAGCAGCTTGGGGCAGGGTTTAGGCACTGAAGCTTTCTTT CASSLGQGLGTEAFF
TRBD2 TRBJ2-5 - TRBV7-6 TGTGCCAGCAGCGTCCGACTAGCGGGGGCGTCGGAGACCCAGTACTTC CASSVRLAGASETQYF
- TRBJ1-2 few TRBV4-1 TGCGCCAGCAGCCAAGAAGTCGCCGGGGGCTACACCTTC CASSQEVAGGYTF
- TRBJ1-1 - TRBV6-4 TGTGCCAGCAGTGTCCAGGGTGGAAACACTGAAGCTTTCTTT CASSVQGGNTEAFF
- TRBJ1-1 - TRBV30 TGTGCCTGGAGTCCTAAACTCGGGGGGAACACTGAAGCTTTCTTT CAWSPKLGGNTEAFF
- TRBJ1-2 - TRBV7-9 - CASSFGAGQGSGYTF